The 12 T cell receptor beta chains listed next were all sequenced from one sample in a study of blood T cells in healthy people across ages. For the second PCR, which ran for about 7 to 12 cycles, a sample-barcoded 5' primer and a J-beta primer mix were used. TCRdb redid the calling of the 5' RACE reads with MiXCR, one entry per CDR3 protein. The table lists fewer than 1,200,000 distinct CDR3 sequences, roughly a quarter of them singletons. In addition, the sample was reused for a study of T cells of mothers and their children.

Sequenced: blood. The receptors shown here come from a girl aged 2-10 years in good health.

This clonotype was picked up a small number of times. J is TRBJ2-5 and V is TRBV5-1, with D hard to call. Trimming stripped 3 bases from V and 0 bases from J, with 6 bases between. The V gene's germline CDR1 is SGHRS and CDR2 YFSETQ. This CDR3 has 13 residues. The CDR3 loop is CASSWNNQETQYF. The CDR3 nucleotides are TGCGCCAGCAGCTGGAATAACCAAGAGACCCAGTACTTC.

A few counts support this clonotype. The rearrangement joins TRBV6-1 to TRBJ2-5; no clear D gene. The CDR3 totals 13 residues. The V end lost 7 bases, the J end lost 3 bases, and 12 bases lay between the germline ends. Germline loops: CDR1 MNHNS, CDR2 SASEGT. CDR3 residues: CASTSGPKETQYF. The DNA of the CDR3 is TGTGCCAGCACTTCGGGCCCTAAAGAGACCCAGTACTTC.

The rearrangement links TRBV11-2 to TRBJ1-1; D gene unclear. CDR1 SGHAT and CDR2 FQNNGV come from the germline V gene. The CDR3 extends over 14 amino acids. Deletions cut 5 bases from V and 5 bases from J, with 15 bases between. The CDR3 DNA reads TGTGCCAGCAGCACCTCCCAAACTTGGACTGAAGCTTTCTTT. It yields the protein CASSTSQTWTEAFF.

This clonotype has only a few counts. The chain combines TRBV7-2 with TRBJ2-1; 11 bases map to TRBD2. Germline CDR1 SGHTA, CDR2 FQGNSA. The junction had 2 bases not matched to a gene; V was cut back by 1 base and J by 6 bases. The CDR3 is 15 amino acids. The CDR3 coding sequence is TGTGCCAGCAGCTTAGTTAGCGGGGGGGCCAATGAGCAGTTCTTC. Translated, it gives CASSLVSGGANEQFF.

This clonotype appeared a few times. CDR3 DNA: TGTGCCAGCTTTGATGCCGGTTCACCCCTCCACTTT. It codes for CASFDAGSPLHF. The V gene is TRBV5-5, the J gene TRBJ1-6; D ambiguous. The germline CDR1 and CDR2 sequences are SGHKS and YYEKEE (reference sequence). The V gene lost 7 bases and the J gene lost 9 bases, with 11 bases spanning the gap. The CDR3 covers 12 residues.

With regard to this clonotype: The germline gene is not matched at one end of the junction; a read error may be the cause. The V gene is TRBV7-7, the J gene TRBJ2-5, with 12 bases lining up with TRBD2. The J call is in doubt because the DNA end fits TRBJ2-1 better. Germline-derived CDR1 and CDR2 are SSHAT and FNYEAQ (reference sequence). The CDR3 consists of 15 residues. In DNA, the CDR3 is TGTGCTAGCAGCTCGCGACTAGCGGGAGTGAATGAGCAGTTCTTC. Amino acid sequence: CASSSRLAGVNEQFF.

There are a few counts of this clonotype. This sequence joins TRBV20-1 and TRBJ1-2; D gene uncertain. The CDR3 consists of 12 residues. In germline, CDR1 is DFQATT, CDR2 SNEGSKA (reference sequence). V lost 6 bases to trimming and J lost 4 bases, with 12 bases between them. The CDR3 nucleotides read TGCAGTGCACCAGCCCGCGTCTATGGCTACACCTTC. Translation: CSAPARVYGYTF.

This clonotype was found a few times. V is TRBV7-3 and J is TRBJ2-1; a weak D match, TRBD2 (5 bases). CDR1 is SGHTA and CDR2 is FQGTGA in the germline V gene. Trimming shortened V by 2 bases and J by 9 bases, and 11 bases separated the two germline ends. The length of the CDR3 is 13 residues. The CDR3 loop is CASSLRGYGEQFF. The CDR3 DNA sequence: TGTGCCAGCAGCTTACGGGGATATGGTGAGCAGTTCTTC.

The chain couples TRBV7-9 to TRBJ2-2; the D gene is possibly TRBD2 (6 bases). With 5 bases removed from V and 10 bases from J, the gap between germline ends came to 14 bases. This CDR3 has 13 residues. In germline, CDR1 is SEHNR, CDR2 FQNEAQ (reference sequence). The CDR3 spells CASSPPGGSELFF. Written as DNA, the CDR3 is TGTGCCAGCAGCCCTCCCGGGGGTTCGGAGCTGTTTTTT.

The CDR3 loop is CASSQDWKSYEQYF. DNA of the CDR3: TGCGCCAGCAGCCAAGATTGGAAATCGTACGAGCAGTACTTC. The chain uses TRBV4-1 and TRBJ2-1; no definite D call. The J call may be mistaken, given a closer DNA end match to TRBJ2-7. This CDR3 has 14 residues. Germline CDR1 MGHRA, CDR2 YSYEKL.

This chain joins TRBV12-3 or TRBV12-4 and TRBJ2-3; 8 bases agree with TRBD1. V lost 2 bases and J lost 3; bases outside the gene matches: 4. The CDR3 runs 15 residues. The CDR3 DNA reads TGTGCCAGCAGTTTAAGGACAGGGAGGACAGATACGCAGTATTTT. Translated: CASSLRTGRTDTQYF.

The chain employs TRBV5-5 and TRBJ2-1, with D perhaps matching TRBD1 (5 bases). The CDR3 spans 16 residues. The V end lost 2 bases, the J end lost 2 bases, and 14 bases lay between the germline ends. Germline CDR1 SGHKS, CDR2 YYEKEE (reference sequence). The CDR3 region has the DNA TGTGCCAGCAGCTTTGTCTTCCAGGGAACCTACAATGAGCAGTTCTTC. Protein: CASSFVFQGTYNEQFF.